This paragraph reports one TCR beta chain. This CDR3 has 12 residues. Germline V CDR1 and CDR2: MDHEN, SYDVKM. V lost 2 bases, J lost 7 bases, and 0 bases stayed unmatched. As handled by the study authors: Estimation of nucleated cell counts relied on the amplification of reference gene primers. TCRdb's copy holds only in-frame clones and misses some; the assay was immunoSEQ multiplex PCR. V, J and clone size are those of that table, while D and trimming were read from the DNA. The sample gives under 95,000 clones, 70% to 85% of which show up once; approximately 2.8% is in the top ten. The data are from a study of blood T cell repertoires in COVID-19.

The sample taken for sequencing was peripheral blood. This chain links TRBV28 with TRBJ1-1, with 8 nucleotides matching TRBD1. The receptor's source is a woman aged 80 or over with COVID-19, enrolled during active disease. CDR3 coding DNA: TGTGCCAGCAGTTTAGGGACAGGTGAAGCTTTCTTT. Translated, it gives CASSLGTGEAFF.